Included here is one T cell receptor beta chain sequence, with context. Its target is unknown. Germline and junction disagree at one end, which may indicate a read error. Germline V gene lookup returns CDR1 DFQATT and CDR2 SNEGSKA (reference sequence). The CDR3 covers 13 residues. The data derive from a study of blood T cells in healthy people across ages. Study as a whole: The capture of about one barcoded beta molecule per two T cells was achieved by template switching.

Study conclusions and caveats: Lack of knowledge of donor CMV status possibly confounded expanded clonotype changes.

Using a J-beta primer mix together with a sample-barcoded 5' primer, a second PCR was run for roughly 7 to 11 cycles. A single record per CDR3 protein comes from TCRdb applying MiXCR to the 5' RACE reads. Among some 790,000 distinct CDR3 sequences, under 30% were seen once, and the ten largest hold 17%. Sequenced sample: blood. The source of this sequence is a woman older than 75 in good health. V and J are TRBV20-1 and TRBJ1-5; 7 nucleotides agree with TRBD1. The chain's CDR3 is CGANRGRNQPQHF. Written as DNA, the CDR3 is TGCGGTGCCAACAGGGGACGGAATCAGCCCCAGCATTTT.